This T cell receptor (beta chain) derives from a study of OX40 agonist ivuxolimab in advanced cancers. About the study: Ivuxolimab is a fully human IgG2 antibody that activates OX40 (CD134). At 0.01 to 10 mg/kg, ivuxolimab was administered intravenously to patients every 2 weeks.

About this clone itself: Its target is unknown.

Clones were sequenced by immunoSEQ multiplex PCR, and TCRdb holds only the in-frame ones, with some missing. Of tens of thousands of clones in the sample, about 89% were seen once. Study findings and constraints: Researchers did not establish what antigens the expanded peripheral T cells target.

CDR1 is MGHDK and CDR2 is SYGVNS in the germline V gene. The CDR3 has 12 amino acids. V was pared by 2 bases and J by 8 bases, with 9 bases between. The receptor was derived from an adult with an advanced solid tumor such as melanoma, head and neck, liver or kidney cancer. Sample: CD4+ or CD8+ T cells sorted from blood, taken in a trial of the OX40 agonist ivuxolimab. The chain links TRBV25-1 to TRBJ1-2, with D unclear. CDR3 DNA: TGTGCCAGCAGTGAAATCGGTGAGGGCTACACCTTC. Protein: CASSEIGEGYTF.